This record covers a single T cell receptor beta chain. Antigen unknown. This entry belongs to a study of T-cell reconstitution after alpha-beta-depleted transplantation in children. Findings of the study overall: The study traced high day-60 TCRbeta diversity in some patients to surviving recipient T cells and thymic progenitors. Reportedly, only several hundred clones from non-depleted graft cells drove alpha-beta T-cell counts at about two months. T-cell numbers and diversity, one year after transplant, stemmed largely from T cells that were newly produced.

Construction of the TCRbeta library involved unique molecular identifiers. TCRdb redid the calling of the PCR reads with MiXCR, one entry per CDR3 protein. The sample includes 250,000 to 400,000 distinct CDR3 sequences, approximately 23% of them seen just once. This TCR came from a male patient aged 10 to 17 who had a stem cell transplant for acute lymphoblastic leukemia, so the T cells may come from the graft donor. The specimen comprised PBMCs, mostly from graft donor cells, sampled 180 days after TCRalphabeta/CD19-depleted stem cell transplant.

The CDR3 loop reads CASSSRGAEAFF. DNA for the CDR3: TGTGCCAGCAGCTCTAGGGGGGCAGAAGCTTTCTTT. The gene calls are TRBV9 and TRBJ1-1, with D maybe TRBD1 (6 bases). The germline CDR1 and CDR2 sequences are SGDLS and YYNGEE. The V gene lost 4 bases and the J gene lost 8 bases, with 12 bases spanning the gap. This CDR3 comprises 12 residues.